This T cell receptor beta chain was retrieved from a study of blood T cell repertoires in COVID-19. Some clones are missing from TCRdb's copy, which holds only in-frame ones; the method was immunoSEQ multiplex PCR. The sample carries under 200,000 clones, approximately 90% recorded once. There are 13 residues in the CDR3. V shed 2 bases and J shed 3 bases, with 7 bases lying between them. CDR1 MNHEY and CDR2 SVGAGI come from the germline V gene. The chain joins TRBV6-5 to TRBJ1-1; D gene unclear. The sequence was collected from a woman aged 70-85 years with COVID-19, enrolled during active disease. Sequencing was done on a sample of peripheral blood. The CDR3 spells CASSYTVHTEAFF. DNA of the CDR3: TGTGCCAGCAGTTACACAGTACACACTGAAGCTTTCTTT.